A single sample gave rise to the 18 T cell receptor beta chains below, sequenced in a study of T cells after yellow fever vaccination. TCRdb re-called the 5' RACE reads with MiXCR, one entry per CDR3 protein. Among some 97,000 distinct CDR3 sequences listed, about 5.8% were seen once. Sequenced here: CD8+ T cells sorted from PBMCs, sampled 10 days after the yellow fever booster vaccination. Receptors originate from a man between 18 and 29 years old who received the YFV17D yellow fever vaccine.

This clonotype was detected many times. CDR3: CASGRINEQFF. CDR3 bases: TGTGCCAGCGGCCGAATCAATGAGCAGTTCTTC. The chain recombines TRBV6-5 with TRBJ2-1; D uncertain. This CDR3 is 11 amino acids long. The germline V gene encodes CDR1 MNHEY and CDR2 SVGAGI. The V end was cut by 8 bases, the J end by 6 bases, with 8 bases between.

In its sample, this clonotype was seen a few times. The chain recombines TRBV9 with TRBJ2-5, with TRBD1 identical over 9 bases. V dropped 4 bases and J dropped 3; count of bases not matched to a gene: 10. The CDR3 spans 16 residues. Germline V CDR1 and CDR2: SGDLS, YYNGEE. The CDR3 loop is CASSSPGTGLEETQYF. The CDR3 nucleotides are TGTGCCAGCAGCTCCCCGGGGACAGGGTTGGAAGAGACCCAGTACTTC.

This chain uses TRBV4-3 with TRBJ1-2; D may be TRBD1 (5 bases). Per the germline V gene, CDR1 is LGHNA and CDR2 is YSLEER. Trimming left V 1 base short and J 0 bases short, with 12 bases between. The CDR3 covers 16 residues. The CDR3 sequence: CASSQVGRVSNYGYTF. The CDR3 DNA reads TGCGCCAGCAGCCAAGTAGGCAGGGTCTCTAACTATGGCTACACCTTC.

This clonotype was observed a handful of times. The V call is TRBV7-9, the J call TRBJ1-6; D not resolved. V shed 5 bases and J shed 8 bases, with 13 bases lying between them. The CDR3 totals 14 residues. Germline V lookup: CDR1 SEHNR, CDR2 FQNEAQ (reference sequence). The CDR3, as DNA: TGTGCCAGCAGCCCCGTTGCCAGAGATTCACCCCTCCACTTT. It translates to CASSPVARDSPLHF.

V is TRBV10-3 and J is TRBJ2-1; D gene uncertain. CDR3 length: 13 amino acids. The V gene lost 8 bases and the J gene lost 2 bases, with 10 bases spanning the gap. CDR1 and CDR2 from the germline V gene are ENHRY and SYGVKD. CDR3 nucleotide sequence: TGTGCCATCGGCGGAACACCCTACAATGAGCAGTTCTTC. This encodes CAIGGTPYNEQFF.

This clonotype turned up a few times. The rearrangement joins TRBV7-6 to TRBJ2-3; D unresolved. Trimming took off 8 bases at V and 4 bases at J, with 13 bases between the two ends. This CDR3 spans 13 amino acids. CDR1 is SGHVS and CDR2 is FNYEAQ in the germline V gene. The CDR3 reads CASGIDAADTQYF. The DNA of the CDR3 is TGTGCCAGCGGAATTGACGCAGCAGATACGCAGTATTTT.

This chain uses TRBV20-1 with TRBJ2-3, with TRBD1 identical over 8 bases. CDR3 size: 21 residues. The V gene's germline CDR1 is DFQATT and CDR2 SNEGSKA (reference sequence). Trimming at V came to 5 bases and at J to 4 bases, leaving 29 bases not matched to a gene. The CDR3 DNA sequence: TGCAGTGCTCGCCATTTTATTACCTTCGGTGACAAGGACAGGGATGCAGATACGCAGTATTTT. Encoded protein: CSARHFITFGDKDRDADTQYF.

This clonotype was detected only a few times. The V and J genes are TRBV5-5 and TRBJ1-5; D is undetermined. V lost 4 bases, J lost 5 bases, and 16 bases lay in between. The CDR3 has 15 amino acids. Germline V gene lookup returns CDR1 SGHKS and CDR2 YYEKEE (reference sequence). This CDR3 reads CASSLGSGDYQPQHF. DNA of the CDR3: TGTGCCAGCAGCCTTGGATCGGGAGATTATCAGCCCCAGCATTTT. Combining the CDR3 with reference TRBV5-5 and TRBJ1-5 gives the whole variable domain DAGVTQSPTHLIKTRGQQVTLRCSPISGHKSVSWYQQVLGQGPQFIFQYYEKEERGRGNFPDRFSARQFPNYSSELNVNALLLGDSALYLCASSLGSGDYQPQHFGDGTRLSIL.

The chain joins TRBV4-1 to TRBJ2-7, with 10 bases aligning to TRBD1. Germline V gene data show CDR1 as MGHRA and CDR2 as YSYEKL. The CDR3 runs 17 residues. V shed 4 bases, J shed 2 bases, and the junction held 11 bases outside the gene matches. The CDR3 reads CASSPIERTGGTYEQYF. Here the CDR3 DNA reads TGCGCCAGCAGCCCGATAGAGCGGACAGGGGGTACCTACGAGCAGTACTTC.

CDR3 coding DNA: TGCGCCAGCAGCTCCCGACAGGGCGGCAATGAAGCTTTCTTT. This codes for CASSSRQGGNEAFF. The V and J genes are TRBV5-1 and TRBJ1-1, with TRBD1 matching 7 bases. The germline V gene has CDR1 SGHRS and CDR2 YFSETQ. J gave up 7 bases and V 3 bases, and 9 bases lay outside the gene matches. The CDR3 consists of 14 residues.

This clonotype showed up just a few times. This sequence joins TRBV12-3 or TRBV12-4 and TRBJ2-1, with 7 bases lining up with TRBD1. The V segment lost 7 bases and the J segment 9 bases; nucleotides outside the gene matches: 15. The CDR3 consists of 15 residues. The CDR3 coding sequence is TGTGCCAGCAAGACACTCGACAGGGCTGAGGCTGAGCAGTTCTTC. It translates to CASKTLDRAEAEQFF.

This clonotype appeared a few times. The CDR3 coding sequence is TGTGCCAGCAGCTATGTGTCCTCTGGGGCCAACGTCCTGACTTTC. It yields the protein CASSYVSSGANVLTF. The gene calls are TRBV7-2 and TRBJ2-6; D gene uncertain. Germline values: CDR1 SGHTA, CDR2 FQGNSA. Trimming took off 4 bases at V and 0 bases at J, with 7 bases between the two ends. CDR3 size: 15 residues.

This clonotype was observed a handful of times. The rearrangement uses TRBV6-6 and TRBJ1-1, with unresolved D. Germline CDR1 is MNHNY and CDR2 is SVGAGI (reference sequence). This CDR3 is 16 amino acids long. V lost 2 bases, J lost 0 bases, and 13 bases lay in between. This chain's CDR3 is CASSYTKDGLNTEAFF. Written as DNA, the CDR3 is TGTGCCAGCAGTTACACTAAGGACGGATTGAACACTGAAGCTTTCTTT.

This clonotype was counted at least ten times. The chain recombines TRBV20-1 with TRBJ2-7, with 12 positions matching TRBD2. Looked up from germline, CDR1 is DFQATT and CDR2 is SNEGSKA (reference sequence). V lost 5 bases and J lost 0; bases outside the gene matches: 5. The CDR3 spans 15 residues. CDR3 DNA: TGCAGTGCTTATGGGACTAGCGGGCTCTCCTACGAGCAGTACGTC. As protein: CSAYGTSGLSYEQYV.

By sample share, this clonotype is medium-sized. This sequence joins TRBV6-5 and TRBJ2-7; D is unresolved. The CDR3 contains 13 residues. V lost 4 bases and J 6 bases, leaving 13 bases between the germline ends. Germline CDR1 reads MNHEY; CDR2 reads SVGAGI. This chain's CDR3 is CASSSFPRSEQYV. CDR3 in DNA: TGTGCCAGCAGTTCCTTTCCCCGCAGCGAGCAGTACGTC.

This clonotype was found a few times. The chain combines TRBV18 with TRBJ2-6; D gene ambiguous. The length of the CDR3 is 14 residues. V was shortened by 7 bases and J by 0 bases, with 7 bases between the two germline ends. Germline assignment: CDR1 KGHSH and CDR2 LQKENI. DNA of the CDR3: TGTGCCAGCTGGCGAGACTCTGGGGCCAACGTCCTGACTTTC. Translated, it gives CASWRDSGANVLTF.

This clonotype showed up many times. CDR3 region: CASSQDGNRLNEQFF. The CDR3 DNA is TGCGCCAGCAGCCAAGACGGAAACAGGCTCAATGAGCAGTTCTTC. This chain joins TRBV4-3 and TRBJ2-1; TRBD1 is a possible D gene (5 bases). Deletions cut 0 bases from V and 6 bases from J, with 12 bases between. The CDR3 sequence is 15 residues long. CDR1 LGHNA and CDR2 YSLEER come from the germline V gene.

This clonotype came up many times. Here the CDR3 reads CSVVDRSYEQYV. The CDR3 DNA reads TGCAGCGTTGTGGATCGATCCTACGAGCAGTACGTC. The J gene is TRBJ2-7, the V gene TRBV29-1; D is ambiguous. The V and J ends lost 4 bases and 1 base respectively, with 8 bases between them. The CDR3 has 12 residues. In germline, CDR1 is SQVTM, CDR2 ANQGSEA.